A single sample gave rise to the 26 T cell receptor beta chains below, sequenced in a study of T-cell reconstitution after alpha-beta-depleted transplantation in children (dated by TCRdb to 2016 to 2018). The library was generated by PCR. The reads were generated on an Illumina HiSeq 2500. To normalize quantification of the TCRbeta repertoire, the TCR libraries were built with molecular barcoding that relied on unique molecular identifiers. The public reads were quality trimmed at Q25 with fastp and then assembled into clones with MiXCR by TCRdb, keeping productive beta chains. Under each unique CDR3 protein, matching rows form one entry showing the most common genes and DNA. Within this sample are hundreds of thousands of distinct CDR3 sequences, with about a sixth of them counted one time only. The ten biggest clones cover less than 4% of the sample. This specimen consisted of PBMCs from the stem cell graft donor, obtained from the stem cell graft. These receptors were obtained from a human donor who donated a stem cell graft to a child with acute lymphoblastic leukemia.

This clonotype was observed many times. The J gene is TRBJ2-5, the V gene TRBV20-1, with 13 bases fitting TRBD2. Trimming at V came to 5 bases and at J to 9 bases, leaving 12 bases not matched to a gene. The CDR3 is 15 amino acids. Germline V gives CDR1 DFQATT, CDR2 SNEGSKA (reference sequence). As DNA, the CDR3 is TGCAGTGCTGACCCCTGGACTAGCGGGAGTGAGGCCCAGTACTTC. It is translated as CSADPWTSGSEAQYF.

This clonotype was detected a few times. CDR3 protein: CASSLRQATEAFF. The CDR3 nucleotides read TGTGCCAGCAGCCTCCGACAAGCCACTGAAGCTTTCTTT. The chain uses TRBV7-8 and TRBJ1-1; D is undetermined. Looked up from germline, CDR1 is SGHVS and CDR2 is FQNEAQ. The CDR3 has 13 amino acids. Trimming stripped 5 bases from V and 4 bases from J, with 11 bases between.

The rearrangement uses TRBV6-6 and TRBJ2-1, with a possible D match to TRBD1 (6 bases). Trimming left V 6 bases short and J 16 bases short, with 19 bases between. Germline V gene data show CDR1 as MNHNY and CDR2 as SVGAGI (reference sequence). The CDR3 extends over 12 amino acids. The CDR3 DNA follows: TGTGCCAGCAGAACAGGGTCCCTATTTGAATTCTTC. Translating it yields CASRTGSLFEFF.

In its sample, this clonotype was seen a few times. The J gene is TRBJ2-3, the V gene TRBV12-3 or TRBV12-4; 9 bases match TRBD2. V dropped 7 bases and J dropped 3; count of bases not matched to a gene: 8. The CDR3 is 15 amino acids. The CDR3 sequence: CASNLAGTSTDTQYF. Here the CDR3 DNA reads TGTGCCAGCAATCTAGCGGGAACATCTACAGATACGCAGTATTTT.

This clonotype turned up a few times. For the CDR3, the DNA is TGCGCCAGCAGCTCTGGGACAGGGCCCGTCTCTGGGGCCAACGTCCTGACTTTC. Translation gives CASSSGTGPVSGANVLTF. The chain recombines TRBV5-1 with TRBJ2-6; the match to TRBD1 covers 9 bases. The V gene's germline CDR1 is SGHRS and CDR2 YFSETQ. With V trimmed by 3 bases and J by 0 bases, 7 bases remained unmatched. The CDR3 is 18 residues long.

CDR3 sequence: CASSLVGLPNTEAFF. The CDR3 coding sequence is TGTGCCAGCAGTTTAGTAGGGTTGCCGAACACTGAAGCTTTCTTT. The chain carries TRBV12-3 or TRBV12-4 and TRBJ1-1; D is undetermined. Trimming took off 1 base at V and 1 base at J, with 10 bases between the two ends. CDR3 size: 15 residues.

The sample holds a few counts of this clonotype. CDR3 amino acids: CASALQDEQYF. CDR3 in DNA: TGTGCCAGCGCACTTCAGGACGAGCAGTACTTC. V and J are TRBV28 and TRBJ2-7; no clear D. This CDR3 region has 11 residues. The germline V and J ends were trimmed by 8 bases and 5 bases, with 10 bases remaining between them. From germline, CDR1 is MDHEN and CDR2 SYDVKM.

This clonotype occurred a few times. The chain recombines TRBV24-1 with TRBJ2-1; D ambiguous. The germline V and J ends were trimmed by 1 base and 5 bases, with 5 bases remaining between them. The CDR3 is made up of 13 amino acids. Germline-derived CDR1 and CDR2 are KGHDR and SFDVKD. This CDR3 reads CATSDFQDNEQFF. CDR3 sequence (DNA): TGTGCCACCAGTGATTTCCAGGACAATGAGCAGTTCTTC.

The chain employs TRBV30 and TRBJ2-6; 7 bases align to TRBD1. V shed 2 bases, J shed 4 bases, and the junction held 8 bases outside the gene matches. There are 16 residues in the CDR3. Germline V gene data show CDR1 as GTSNPN and CDR2 as SVGIG (reference sequence). This chain's CDR3 is CAWSTGVGAGANVLTF. The CDR3 DNA sequence: TGTGCCTGGAGTACAGGGGTCGGGGCCGGGGCCAACGTCCTGACTTTC.

This clonotype was counted a few times. CDR3 coding DNA: TGCGCCAGCAGCTTGAACGGTATCTACGAGCAGTACTTC. Translating gives CASSLNGIYEQYF. This chain uses TRBV5-1 with TRBJ2-7; D gene ambiguous. The ends were cut back, 1 base at V and 3 bases at J, with 8 bases in the middle. CDR3 length equals 13 residues. CDR1 is SGHRS and CDR2 is YFSETQ in the germline V gene.

In this sample, this clonotype turned up a few times. This chain joins TRBV5-1 and TRBJ2-3, with D uncertain. Germline V gene lookup returns CDR1 SGHRS and CDR2 YFSETQ. The V end was cut by 0 bases, the J end by 2 bases, with 7 bases between. This CDR3 is built from 14 residues. The CDR3 nucleotides are TGCGCCAGCAGCTTGGAAAAGCACACAGATACGCAGTATTTT. It yields the protein CASSLEKHTDTQYF.

In this sample, this clonotype turned up a few times. The rearrangement uses TRBV12-3 or TRBV12-4 and TRBJ2-7; 9 bases map to TRBD1. The CDR3 is made up of 14 amino acids. The junction had 7 bases not matched to a gene; V was cut back by 8 bases and J by 2 bases. The CDR3 loop reads CASRPRTGAYEQYF. CDR3 bases: TGTGCCAGCCGACCTCGGACAGGGGCCTACGAGCAGTACTTC.

The rearrangement links TRBV12-3 or TRBV12-4 to TRBJ1-6; TRBD1 matches at 9 bases. The junction had 9 bases not matched to a gene; V was cut back by 6 bases and J by 9 bases. The CDR3 is made up of 15 amino acids. As DNA, the CDR3 is TGTGCCAGCAGCCTTTCCGACAGGGGGGGTTCACCCCTCCACTTT. Translating gives CASSLSDRGGSPLHF.

The chain recombines TRBV7-9 with TRBJ1-3, with D perhaps TRBD1 (6 bases). The V gene's germline CDR1 is SEHNR and CDR2 FQNEAQ (reference sequence). The V gene lost 0 bases and the J gene lost 4 bases, with 16 bases spanning the gap. The CDR3 loop spans 17 amino acids. CDR3 sequence: CASSLATGIVQGNTIYF. As DNA, the CDR3 is TGTGCCAGCAGCTTAGCAACAGGGATAGTCCAAGGAAACACCATATATTTT. The full variable domain, in which reference TRBV7-9 and TRBJ1-3 provide the parts outside the CDR3, is DTGVSQNPRHKITKRGQNVTFRCDPISEHNRLYWYRQTLGQGPEFLTYFQNEAQLEKSRLLSDRFSAERPKGSFSTLEIQRTEQGDSAMYLCASSLATGIVQGNTIYFGEGSWLTVV.

This chain joins TRBV5-5 and TRBJ1-2; the D gene is possibly TRBD1 (6 bases). CDR3 length: 15 amino acids. Per the germline V gene, CDR1 is SGHKS and CDR2 is YYEKEE (reference sequence). Trimming shortened V by 0 bases and J by 5 bases, and 14 bases separated the two germline ends. The CDR3 protein is CASSLETGIRYGYTF. The CDR3 coding sequence is TGTGCCAGCAGCTTGGAGACAGGAATACGTTATGGCTACACCTTC.

The chain is built from TRBV12-3 or TRBV12-4 and TRBJ2-5, with 8 bases fitting TRBD1. This CDR3 region has 14 residues. With 5 bases clipped from V and 3 bases from J, the junction kept 5 bases outside the gene matches. CDR3 sequence: CASSAPGQEETQYF. Here the CDR3 DNA reads TGTGCCAGCAGTGCCCCGGGACAGGAAGAGACCCAGTACTTC.

This chain joins TRBV19 and TRBJ1-1, with D unresolved. This CDR3 is 12 amino acids long. CDR1 and CDR2 from the germline V gene are LNHDA and SQIVND (reference sequence). Trimming removed 6 bases at V and 7 bases at J, with 12 bases between. The CDR3 nucleotides are TGTGCCAGTAGCCCAGGACCCATTGAAGCTTTCTTT. Translated: CASSPGPIEAFF.

V usage is TRBV30 and J usage is TRBJ2-5, with D tentatively TRBD1 (5 bases). CDR3 length: 13 residues. V shed 3 bases and J shed 1 base, with 9 bases lying between them. Germline CDR1 and CDR2: GTSNPN and SVGIG (reference sequence). The CDR3 is CAWRGRVQETQYF. CDR3 sequence (DNA): TGTGCCTGGAGAGGCAGGGTCCAAGAGACCCAGTACTTC.

The V call is TRBV18, the J call TRBJ2-3; D ambiguous. The ends were cut back, 3 bases at V and 0 bases at J, with 7 bases in the middle. This CDR3 comprises 14 residues. The germline CDR1 and CDR2 sequences are KGHSH and LQKENI. The CDR3: CASSPVRSTDTQYF. The CDR3 bases are TGTGCCAGCTCACCGGTGAGGAGCACAGATACGCAGTATTTT.

This clonotype was counted a few times. The V and J genes are TRBV29-1 and TRBJ1-2; 10 positions agree with TRBD1. CDR1 and CDR2 (germline): SQVTM, ANQGSEA. The CDR3 runs to 12 residues. V shed 7 bases and J 8 bases; nucleotides not matched to a gene: 7. CDR3: CSALDRGDGYTF. The CDR3 DNA follows: TGCAGCGCCTTGGACAGGGGGGACGGCTACACCTTC. The full variable domain, completed using reference TRBV29-1 and TRBJ1-2, is SAVISQKPSRDICQRGTSLTIQCQVDSQVTMMFWYRQQPGQSLTLIATANQGSEATYESGFVIDKFPISRPNLTFSTLTVSNMSPEDSSIYLCSALDRGDGYTFGSGTRLTVV.

The chain recombines TRBV29-1 with TRBJ2-3; 7 bases match TRBD1. The junction had 2 bases not matched to a gene; V was cut back by 6 bases and J by 2 bases. Looked up from germline, CDR1 is SQVTM and CDR2 is ANQGSEA. This CDR3 has 12 residues. The CDR3 spells CSVDRATDTQYF. DNA for the CDR3: TGCAGCGTCGACAGGGCCACAGATACGCAGTATTTT.

In this sample, this clonotype turned up a few times. The chain joins TRBV5-1 to TRBJ2-7, with 9 nucleotides matching TRBD2. CDR3 size: 16 residues. Germline CDR1 SGHRS, CDR2 YFSETQ. V shed 0 bases and J 1 base; nucleotides not matched to a gene: 5. The CDR3 nucleotides are TGCGCCAGCAGCTTGGCGACTAGCGGAGCATCCTACGAGCAGTACTTC. Its translation is CASSLATSGASYEQYF. Full variable domain (remainder filled in from reference TRBV5-1 and TRBJ2-7): KAGVTQTPRYLIKTRGQQVTLSCSPISGHRSVSWYQQTPGQGLQFLFEYFSETQRNKGNFPGRFSGRQFSNSRSEMNVSTLELGDSALYLCASSLATSGASYEQYFGPGTRLTVT.

The chain combines TRBV5-1 with TRBJ1-5; D is uncertain. This CDR3 comprises 13 residues. Deletions cut 4 bases from V and 6 bases from J, with 11 bases between. CDR1 is SGHRS and CDR2 is YFSETQ in the germline V gene. CDR3 protein: CASSVGLGQPQHF. CDR3 DNA sequence: TGCGCCAGCAGCGTGGGGTTAGGTCAGCCCCAGCATTTT.

The V and J genes are TRBV15 and TRBJ1-2; no firm D call. This CDR3 comprises 14 residues. CDR1 and CDR2 from the germline V gene are LNHNV and YYDKDF (reference sequence). V lost 0 bases to trimming and J lost 3 bases, with 8 bases between them. Here the CDR3 DNA reads TGTGCCACCAGCAGAGAAGGATTTTACTATGGCTACACCTTC. This translates into CATSREGFYYGYTF.

This clonotype showed up just a few times. The junction shows a germline mismatch at one end, possibly a read error. The chain recombines TRBV7-3 with TRBJ1-1; D gene unclear. The V gene's germline CDR1 is SGHTA and CDR2 FQGTGA. The CDR3 runs 14 residues. The CDR3 DNA reads as TGTGCCAGCAGCTCCCTATGGGTGAACGCTGAAGCTTTCTTT. Translation gives CASSSLWVNAEAFF.

This clonotype was found a few times. The V call is TRBV5-4, the J call TRBJ2-6; D is unresolved. Germline V gives CDR1 SGHNT, CDR2 YYREEE (reference sequence). There are 16 residues in the CDR3. The V and J ends lost 4 bases and 1 base respectively, with 12 bases between them. In nucleotides, the CDR3 is TGTGCCAGCAGCCCCTCAACATATTCTGGGGCCAACGTCCTGACTTTC. As protein: CASSPSTYSGANVLTF. The whole variable domain, filled in from reference TRBV5-4 and TRBJ2-6, reads ETGVTQSPTHLIKTRGQQVTLRCSSQSGHNTVSWYQQALGQGPQFIFQYYREEENGRGNFPPRFSGLQFPNYSSELNVNALELDDSALYLCASSPSTYSGANVLTFGAGSRLTVL.